The sequence of this T cell receptor beta chain was determined in a study of cytomegalovirus exposure and HLA in healthy donors. Regarding the study as a whole: Cytomegalovirus association was listed for about 180 TCR beta chains. Cytomegalovirus status was reportedly diagnosed by the classifier with high sensitivity and specificity. Highly shared variants forming one cluster were likely a sequencing artifact.

This PCR relied on a set of 60 Vbeta primers and 13 Jbeta primers. Clones were sequenced by immunoSEQ multiplex PCR, and TCRdb holds only the in-frame ones, with some missing. The top ten clones hold 13% of a sample with 150,000 to 200,000 clones, 78% of them seen once. Between the trimmed V and J ends, which lost 0 bases and 1 base, there was a span of 12 bases. Germline V gives CDR1 SGHRS, CDR2 YFSETQ. The CDR3 loop spans 16 amino acids. To note about this clone: Its antigen remains unknown.

The sample comprised PBMCs. This clonotype was sampled from a woman in her forties or fifties in good health and CMV-seropositive. The V and J genes are TRBV5-1 and TRBJ2-3; tentatively, D is TRBD2 (5 bases). CDR3 in DNA: TGCGCCAGCAGCTTGGGCCTGAACGGGGGCACAGATACGCAGTATTTT. The encoded protein is CASSLGLNGGTDTQYF.